These T cell receptor beta chains were read from a single sample in a study of chemoradiotherapy in HPV16-positive cancers. Measured with immunoSEQ multiplex PCR; TCRdb has only the in-frame clones, and not every one. The table shows fewer than 6,500 clones, with 75% to 95% occurring only once. The material was blood, obtained from a patient who underwent chemoradiotherapy. These receptors were taken from a human donor with HPV-associated anogenital cancer. Both conserved end residues are part of each CDR3. The order of the fields is J gene, CDR3 length, D gene, V gene, clone size, CDR3 protein, CDR3 DNA. D genes are given only for firm matches. Where a row states a size, it is once, few, many or the class of an expanded clone; other rows omit it.

TRBJ1-2	15	NA	TRBV9	NA	CASSPHNMGNYGYTF	TGTGCCAGCAGCCCACATAACATGGGCAACTATGGCTACACCTTC
TRBJ1-3	14	TRBD1	TRBV28	few	CASGTGLSGNTIYF	TGTGCCAGCGGGACAGGGCTCTCTGGAAACACCATATATTTT
TRBJ2-1	16	TRBD2	TRBV19	NA	CASSASGRFSYNEQFF	TGTGCCAGTAGTGCTAGCGGGAGGTTCTCCTACAATGAGCAGTTCTTC
TRBJ2-3	21	TRBD1	TRBV14	NA	CASSQDIGFFRDRESTDTQYF	TGTGCCAGCAGCCAAGATATCGGCTTTTTCCGGGACAGGGAGAGCACAGATACGCAGTATTTT
TRBJ2-5	15	TRBD1	TRBV14	NA	CASSKTGTGLGTQYF	TGTGCCAGCAGCAAAACCGGGACAGGATTGGGGACCCAGTACTTC
TRBJ2-3	16	NA	TRBV27	NA	CASSLYHTTSTDTQYF	TGTGCCAGCAGTTTATATCACACAACTAGCACAGATACGCAGTATTTT
TRBJ2-7	15	TRBD2	TRBV28	NA	CASSFRTSGSYEQYF	TGTGCCAGCAGTTTCAGGACTAGCGGGAGCTACGAGCAGTACTTC
TRBJ2-7	14	TRBD1	TRBV7-2	NA	CASSSTGGSLEQYF	TGTGCCAGCAGCTCGACAGGGGGCTCACTCGAGCAGTACTTC
TRBJ1-2	15	TRBD1	TRBV5-1	once	CASSLRDRGQGGYTF	TGCGCCAGCAGCTTGCGGGACAGGGGGCAGGGTGGCTACACCTTC
TRBJ2-3	15	TRBD2	TRBV9	few	CASSVLAGPSDTQYF	TGTGCCAGCAGCGTCTTAGCGGGGCCGTCAGATACGCAGTATTTT
TRBJ2-7	15	TRBD2	TRBV7-2	NA	CASSFRGLAPREQYF	TGTGCCAGCAGCTTCCGGGGACTAGCCCCTCGCGAGCAGTACTTC
TRBJ1-2	13	TRBD1	TRBV5-8	NA	CASSSGTGVFYTF	TGTGCCAGCAGCTCTGGGACAGGGGTTTTCTACACCTTC
TRBJ1-1	13	NA	TRBV9	NA	CASSVVEVTEAFF	TGTGCCAGCAGCGTAGTGGAGGTTACTGAAGCTTTCTTT
TRBJ2-3	16	NA	TRBV9	NA	CASSVGSNRGTDTQYF	TGTGCCAGCAGCGTAGGGTCCAACCGGGGCACAGATACGCAGTATTTT
TRBJ2-2	15	TRBD1	TRBV6-5	NA	CASRPGTGWTGELFF	TGTGCCAGCAGGCCCGGGACAGGGTGGACCGGGGAGCTGTTTTTT
TRBJ2-1	16	TRBD2	TRBV2	NA	CASSGTRDYTDNEQFF	TGTGCCAGCAGCGGGACTAGGGATTACACGGACAATGAGCAGTTCTTC
TRBJ2-7	16	TRBD2	TRBV7-2	NA	CASSPSGRGDIYEQYF	TGTGCCAGCAGCCCATCTGGGCGGGGGGACATATACGAGCAGTACTTC
TRBJ1-4	13	NA	TRBV10-3	once	CAISDSTNEKLFF	TGTGCCATCAGTGACAGTACCAATGAAAAACTGTTTTTT
TRBJ1-2	11	NA	TRBV7-8	NA	CASSFLDGYTF	TGTGCCAGCAGCTTCCTGGATGGCTACACCTTC
TRBJ2-7	14	NA	TRBV27	few	CASSAPDSSYEQYF	TGTGCCAGCAGTGCCCCGGACAGTTCCTACGAGCAGTACTTC
TRBJ1-6	14	TRBD1	TRBV9	NA	CASSVGTGNSPLHF	TGTGCCAGCAGCGTCGGGACAGGGAATTCACCCCTCCACTTT
TRBJ2-1	12	NA	TRBV7-2	NA	CASSLERNEQFF	TGTGCCAGCAGCTTAGAGCGCAATGAGCAGTTCTTC
TRBJ1-2	15	NA	TRBV18	NA	CASSPRRGERDGYTF	TGTGCCAGCTCACCACGGAGGGGGGAGCGAGATGGCTACACCTTC
TRBJ1-4	15	TRBD1	TRBV19	NA	CASSIKDRANEKLFF	TGTGCCAGTAGTATAAAGGACAGGGCTAATGAAAAACTGTTTTTT
TRBJ2-2	15	NA	TRBV9	NA	CASSVVGSGTGELFF	TGTGCCAGCAGCGTAGTCGGGAGTGGAACCGGGGAGCTGTTTTTT
TRBJ2-5	15	NA	TRBV11-2	NA	CASSLTPRVDETQYF	TGTGCCAGCAGCTTAACCCCCAGGGTGGATGAGACCCAGTACTTC
TRBJ2-7	11	NA	TRBV5-8	NA	CASSLVYEQYF	TGTGCCAGCAGCTTGGTGTACGAGCAGTACTTC
TRBJ1-4	14	NA	TRBV6-4	NA	CASSDSRGNEKLFF	TGTGCCAGCAGTGACTCCAGAGGAAATGAAAAACTGTTTTTT
TRBJ1-1	13	NA	TRBV29-1	NA	CSAQGTPGTEAFF	TGCAGCGCCCAGGGGACCCCGGGCACTGAAGCTTTCTTT
TRBJ2-3	14	TRBD1	TRBV7-9	NA	CASSEQGGTDTQYF	TGTGCCAGCTCGGAACAGGGGGGAACAGATACGCAGTATTTT
TRBJ1-2	17	NA	TRBV28	NA	CASSLYMARTDFYGYTF	TGTGCCAGCAGCCTTTATATGGCCCGGACAGATTTTTATGGCTACACCTTC
TRBJ1-5	14	NA	TRBV7-3	NA	CASSRSGGNQPQHF	TGTGCCAGCAGCCGCTCAGGGGGCAATCAGCCCCAGCATTTT
TRBJ2-5	13	TRBD1	TRBV7-6	NA	CASSKDRGRDQYF	TGTGCCAGCAGCAAAGACAGGGGTCGGGACCAGTACTTC
TRBJ1-3	17	TRBD1	TRBV6-1	NA	CASSEEWTGSAGNTIYF	TGTGCCAGCAGTGAAGAATGGACAGGGTCCGCTGGAAACACCATATATTTT
TRBJ1-5	16	NA	TRBV7-2	NA	CASSTLGGRGNQPQHF	TGTGCCAGCAGCACTCTAGGGGGTAGGGGCAATCAGCCCCAGCATTTT
TRBJ1-3	15	NA	TRBV11-3	NA	CASSRERFSGNTIYF	TGTGCCAGCAGCCGGGAGCGGTTCTCTGGAAACACCATATATTTT
TRBJ1-1	11	NA	TRBV5-5	NA	CASEGNTEAFF	TGTGCCAGCGAGGGGAACACTGAAGCTTTCTTT
TRBJ2-4	13	NA	TRBV6-4	NA	CASSDSAKNIQYF	TGTGCCAGCAGTGACTCCGCCAAAAACATTCAGTACTTC
TRBJ1-1	14	TRBD1	TRBV5-6	NA	CASSSQGGRTEAFF	TGTGCCAGCAGCTCCCAGGGGGGAAGGACTGAAGCTTTCTTT
TRBJ2-3	16	NA	TRBV5-6	NA	CASSLFQGRNTDTQYF	TGTGCCAGCAGCTTGTTCCAGGGGCGTAACACAGATACGCAGTATTTT
TRBJ2-7	16	TRBD1	TRBV28	NA	CASSSPTGAQTYEQYF	TGTGCCAGCAGTTCCCCGACAGGGGCGCAGACCTACGAGCAGTACTTC
TRBJ2-5	14	TRBD2	TRBV2	NA	CASRGPGGLGTQYF	TGTGCCAGCAGAGGGCCGGGGGGGTTGGGTACCCAGTACTTC
TRBJ1-1	14	TRBD1	TRBV6-5	NA	CASSYVQGDTEAFF	TGTGCCAGCAGTTACGTCCAGGGGGACACTGAAGCTTTCTTT
TRBJ2-1	17	TRBD2	TRBV7-2	once	CASSRQSGTKIYNEQFF	TGTGCCAGCAGCAGACAATCCGGGACTAAAATCTACAATGAGCAGTTCTTC
TRBJ1-2	14	NA	TRBV5-6	NA	CASSSAGVNYGYTF	TGTGCCAGCAGCTCGGCAGGGGTTAACTATGGCTACACCTTC
TRBJ2-7	11	NA	TRBV27	few	CASSSRSEQYF	TGTGCCAGCAGTTCCCGGTCCGAGCAGTACTTC